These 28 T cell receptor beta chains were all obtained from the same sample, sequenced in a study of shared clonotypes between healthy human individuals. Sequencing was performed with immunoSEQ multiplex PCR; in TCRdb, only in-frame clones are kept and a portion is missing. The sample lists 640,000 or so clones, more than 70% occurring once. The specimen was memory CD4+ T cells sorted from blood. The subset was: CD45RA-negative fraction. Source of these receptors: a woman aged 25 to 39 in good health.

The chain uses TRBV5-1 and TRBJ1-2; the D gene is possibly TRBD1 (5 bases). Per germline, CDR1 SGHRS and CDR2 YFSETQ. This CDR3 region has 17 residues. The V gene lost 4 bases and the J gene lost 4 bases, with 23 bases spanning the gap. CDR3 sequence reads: CASSPSPSAGGSYGYTF. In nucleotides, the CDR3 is TGCGCCAGCAGCCCATCACCTAGCGCGGGGGGAAGCTATGGCTACACCTTC.

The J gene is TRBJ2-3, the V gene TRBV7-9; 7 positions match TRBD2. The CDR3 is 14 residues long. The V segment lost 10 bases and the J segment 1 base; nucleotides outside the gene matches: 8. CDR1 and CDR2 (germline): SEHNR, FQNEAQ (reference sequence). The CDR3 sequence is CATRVSGGTDTQYF. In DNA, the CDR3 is TGTGCCACCCGGGTGAGCGGGGGCACAGATACGCAGTATTTT.

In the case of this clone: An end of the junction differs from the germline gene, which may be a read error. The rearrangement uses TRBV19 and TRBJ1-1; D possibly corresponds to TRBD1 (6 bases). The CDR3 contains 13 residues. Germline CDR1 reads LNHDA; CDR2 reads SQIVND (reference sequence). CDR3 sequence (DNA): TGTGCCACCCAAACAGGGACGAACAGTGAAGCTTTCTTT. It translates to CATQTGTNSEAFF.

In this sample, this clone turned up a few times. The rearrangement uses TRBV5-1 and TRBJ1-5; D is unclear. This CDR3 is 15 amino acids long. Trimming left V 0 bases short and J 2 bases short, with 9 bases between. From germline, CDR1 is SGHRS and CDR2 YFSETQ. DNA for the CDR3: TGCGCCAGCAGCTTGGCCGGGTATCGCAATCAGCCCCAGCATTTT. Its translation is CASSLAGYRNQPQHF.

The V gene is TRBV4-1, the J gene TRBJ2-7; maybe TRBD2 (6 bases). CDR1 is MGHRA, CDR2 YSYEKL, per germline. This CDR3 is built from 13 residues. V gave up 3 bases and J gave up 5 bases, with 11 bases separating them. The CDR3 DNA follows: TGCGCCAGCAGCCAGCGGGATGGAGACGAGCAGTACTTC. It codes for CASSQRDGDEQYF.

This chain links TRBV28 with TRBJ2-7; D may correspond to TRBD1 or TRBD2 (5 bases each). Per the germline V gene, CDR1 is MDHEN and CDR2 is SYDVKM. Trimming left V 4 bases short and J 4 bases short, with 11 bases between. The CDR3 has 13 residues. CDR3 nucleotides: TGTGCCAGCAGTTCGTCAGGGACGTACGAGCAGTACTTC. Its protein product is CASSSSGTYEQYF.

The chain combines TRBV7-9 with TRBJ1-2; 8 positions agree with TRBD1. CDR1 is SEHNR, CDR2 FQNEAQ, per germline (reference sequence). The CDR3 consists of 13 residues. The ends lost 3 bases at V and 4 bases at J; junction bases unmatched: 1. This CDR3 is CASSFGQGYGYTF. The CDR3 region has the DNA TGTGCCAGCAGCTTCGGACAGGGCTATGGCTACACCTTC.

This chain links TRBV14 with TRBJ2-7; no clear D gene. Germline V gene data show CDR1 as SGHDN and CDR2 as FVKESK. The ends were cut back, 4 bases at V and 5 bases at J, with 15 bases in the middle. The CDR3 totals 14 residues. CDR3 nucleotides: TGTGCCAGCAGCCGCTGGATAGAGGCGGACGAGCAGTACTTC. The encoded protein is CASSRWIEADEQYF.

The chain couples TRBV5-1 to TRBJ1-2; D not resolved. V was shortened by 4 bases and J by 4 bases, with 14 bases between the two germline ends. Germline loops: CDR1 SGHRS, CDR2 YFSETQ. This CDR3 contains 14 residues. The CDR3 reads CASSGHGGSYGYTF. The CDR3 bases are TGCGCCAGCAGCGGGCATGGAGGCTCCTATGGCTACACCTTC.

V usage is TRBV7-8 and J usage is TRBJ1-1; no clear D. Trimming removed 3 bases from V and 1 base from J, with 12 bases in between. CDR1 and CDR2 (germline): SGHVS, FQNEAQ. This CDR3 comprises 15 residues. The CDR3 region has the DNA TGTGCCAGCAGCTTTGGCCGGGCATCGAACACTGAAGCTTTCTTT. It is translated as CASSFGRASNTEAFF.

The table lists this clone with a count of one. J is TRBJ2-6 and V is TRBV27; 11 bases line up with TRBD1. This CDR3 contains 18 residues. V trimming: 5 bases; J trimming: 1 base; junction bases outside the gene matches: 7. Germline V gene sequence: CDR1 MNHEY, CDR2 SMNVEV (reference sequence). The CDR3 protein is CASSHGQGATSGANVLTF. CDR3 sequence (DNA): TGTGCCAGCAGTCATGGACAGGGGGCTACTTCTGGGGCCAACGTCCTGACTTTC.

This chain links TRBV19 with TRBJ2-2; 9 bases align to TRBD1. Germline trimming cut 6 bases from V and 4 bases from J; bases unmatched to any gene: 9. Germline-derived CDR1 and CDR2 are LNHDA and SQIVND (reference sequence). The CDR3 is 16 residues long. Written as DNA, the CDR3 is TGTGCCAGTAGCCAAACCGGGACAGGGATCACCGGGGAGCTGTTTTTT. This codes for CASSQTGTGITGELFF. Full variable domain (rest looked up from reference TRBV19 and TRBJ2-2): DGGITQSPKYLFRKEGQNVTLSCEQNLNHDAMYWYRQDPGQGLRLIYYSQIVNDFQKGDIAEGYSVSREKKESFPLTVTSAQKNPTAFYLCASSQTGTGITGELFFGEGSRLTVL.

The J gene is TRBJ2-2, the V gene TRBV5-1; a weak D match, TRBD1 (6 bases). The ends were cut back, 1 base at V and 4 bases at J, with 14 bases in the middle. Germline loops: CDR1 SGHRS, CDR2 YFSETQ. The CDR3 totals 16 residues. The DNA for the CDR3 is TGCGCCAGCAGCTTGATTACAGGGCAGGGCACCGGGGAGCTGTTTTTT. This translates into CASSLITGQGTGELFF. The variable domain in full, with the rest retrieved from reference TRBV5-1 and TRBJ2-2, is KAGVTQTPRYLIKTRGQQVTLSCSPISGHRSVSWYQQTPGQGLQFLFEYFSETQRNKGNFPGRFSGRQFSNSRSEMNVSTLELGDSALYLCASSLITGQGTGELFFGEGSRLTVL.

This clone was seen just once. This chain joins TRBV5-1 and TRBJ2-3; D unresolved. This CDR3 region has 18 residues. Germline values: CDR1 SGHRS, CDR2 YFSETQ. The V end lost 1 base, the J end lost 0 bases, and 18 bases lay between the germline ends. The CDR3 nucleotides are TGCGCCAGCAGCTTGCGGCAGCAAGGCCCCTTTAGCACAGATACGCAGTATTTT. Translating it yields CASSLRQQGPFSTDTQYF.

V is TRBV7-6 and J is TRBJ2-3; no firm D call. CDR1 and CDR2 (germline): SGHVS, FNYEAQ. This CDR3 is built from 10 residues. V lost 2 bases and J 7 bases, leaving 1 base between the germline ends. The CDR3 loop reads CASSLYTQYF. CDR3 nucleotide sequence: TGTGCCAGCAGCTTATATACGCAGTATTTT.

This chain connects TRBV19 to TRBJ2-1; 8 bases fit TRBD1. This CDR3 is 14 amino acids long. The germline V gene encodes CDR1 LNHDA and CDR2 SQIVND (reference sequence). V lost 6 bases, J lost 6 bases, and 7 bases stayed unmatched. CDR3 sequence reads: CASSGQGHSNEQFF. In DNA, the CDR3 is TGTGCCAGTAGCGGACAGGGCCACTCCAATGAGCAGTTCTTC.

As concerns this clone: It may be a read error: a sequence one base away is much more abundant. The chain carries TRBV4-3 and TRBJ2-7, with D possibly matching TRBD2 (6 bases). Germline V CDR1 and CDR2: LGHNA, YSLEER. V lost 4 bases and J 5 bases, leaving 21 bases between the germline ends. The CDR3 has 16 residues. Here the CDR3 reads CASSLQLAQMGHEQYF. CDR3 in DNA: TGCGCCAGCAGCCTCCAACTAGCACAGATGGGCCACGAGCAGTACTTC.

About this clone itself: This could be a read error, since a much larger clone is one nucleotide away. This chain's CDR3 is CASSLRYEQYF. In DNA form, the CDR3 reads TGTGCCAGCAGCCTCCGCTACGAGCAGTACTTC. The chain links TRBV7-3 to TRBJ2-7, with unresolved D. V dropped 5 bases and J dropped 3 bases, with 5 bases sitting between them. There are 11 residues in the CDR3. CDR1 and CDR2 from the germline V gene are SGHTA and FQGTGA. Full variable domain (outside the CDR3, taken from reference TRBV7-3 and TRBJ2-7): GAGVSQTPSNKVTEKGKYVELRCDPISGHTALYWYRQSLGQGPEFLIYFQGTGAADDSGLPNDRFFAVRPEGSVSTLKIQRTERGDSAVYLCASSLRYEQYFGPGTRLTVT.

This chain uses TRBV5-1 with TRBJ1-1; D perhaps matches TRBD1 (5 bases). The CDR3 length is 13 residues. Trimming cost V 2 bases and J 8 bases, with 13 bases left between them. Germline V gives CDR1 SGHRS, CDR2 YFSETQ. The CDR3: CASSLGSGPEAFF. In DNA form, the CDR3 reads TGCGCCAGCAGCTTAGGCTCGGGACCGGAAGCTTTCTTT. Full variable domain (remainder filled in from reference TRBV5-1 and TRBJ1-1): KAGVTQTPRYLIKTRGQQVTLSCSPISGHRSVSWYQQTPGQGLQFLFEYFSETQRNKGNFPGRFSGRQFSNSRSEMNVSTLELGDSALYLCASSLGSGPEAFFGQGTRLTVV.

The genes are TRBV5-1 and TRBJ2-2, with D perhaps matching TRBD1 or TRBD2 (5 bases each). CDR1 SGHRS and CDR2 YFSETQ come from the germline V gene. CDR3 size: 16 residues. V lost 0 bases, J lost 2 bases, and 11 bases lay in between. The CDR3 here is CASSLESGANTGELFF. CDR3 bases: TGCGCCAGCAGCTTGGAGTCCGGGGCTAACACCGGGGAGCTGTTTTTT.

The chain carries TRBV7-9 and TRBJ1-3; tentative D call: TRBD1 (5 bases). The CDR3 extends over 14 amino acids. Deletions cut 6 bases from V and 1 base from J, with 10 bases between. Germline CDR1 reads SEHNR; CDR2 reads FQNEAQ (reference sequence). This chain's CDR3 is CASRPQGSGNTIYF. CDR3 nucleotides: TGTGCCAGCAGGCCTCAGGGTTCTGGAAACACCATATATTTT.

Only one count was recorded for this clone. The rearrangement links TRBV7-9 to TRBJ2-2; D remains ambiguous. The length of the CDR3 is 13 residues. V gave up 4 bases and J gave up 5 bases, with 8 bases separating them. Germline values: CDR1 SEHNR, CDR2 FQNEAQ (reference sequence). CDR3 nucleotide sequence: TGTGCCAGCAGCTCACAGTTTACCGGGGAGCTGTTTTTT. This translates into CASSSQFTGELFF.

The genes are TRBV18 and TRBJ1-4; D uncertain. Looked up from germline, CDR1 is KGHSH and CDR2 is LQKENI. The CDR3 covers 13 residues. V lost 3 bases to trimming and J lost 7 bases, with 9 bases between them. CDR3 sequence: CASSPSTSEKLFF. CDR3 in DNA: TGTGCCAGCTCACCTAGCACAAGTGAAAAACTGTTTTTT.

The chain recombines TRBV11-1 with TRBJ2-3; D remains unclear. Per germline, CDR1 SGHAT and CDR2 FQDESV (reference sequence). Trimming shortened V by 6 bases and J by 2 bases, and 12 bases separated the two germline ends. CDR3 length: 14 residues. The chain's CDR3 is CASRARQTTDTQYF. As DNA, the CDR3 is TGTGCCAGCAGGGCAAGACAAACCACAGATACGCAGTATTTT.

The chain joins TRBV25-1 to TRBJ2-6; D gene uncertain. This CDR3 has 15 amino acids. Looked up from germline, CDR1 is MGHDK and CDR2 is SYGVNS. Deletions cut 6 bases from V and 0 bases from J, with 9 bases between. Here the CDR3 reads CASSRLFSGANVLTF. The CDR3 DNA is TGTGCCAGCAGCCGTCTTTTCTCTGGGGCCAACGTCCTGACTTTC. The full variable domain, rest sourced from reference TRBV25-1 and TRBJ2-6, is EADIYQTPRYLVIGTGKKITLECSQTMGHDKMYWYQQDPGMELHLIHYSYGVNSTEKGDLSSESTVSRIRTEHFPLTLESARPSHTSQYLCASSRLFSGANVLTFGAGSRLTVL.

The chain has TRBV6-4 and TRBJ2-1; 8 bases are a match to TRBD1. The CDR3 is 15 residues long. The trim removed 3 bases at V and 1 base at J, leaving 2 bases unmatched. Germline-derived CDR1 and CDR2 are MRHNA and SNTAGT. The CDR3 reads CASSEQGDSYNEQFF. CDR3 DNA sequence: TGTGCCAGCAGTGAACAGGGGGATTCCTACAATGAGCAGTTCTTC.

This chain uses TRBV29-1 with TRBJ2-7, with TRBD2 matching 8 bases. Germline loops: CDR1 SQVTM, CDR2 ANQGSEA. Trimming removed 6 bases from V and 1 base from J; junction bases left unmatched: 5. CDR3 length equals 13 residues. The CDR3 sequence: CSVETSESYEQYF. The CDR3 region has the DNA TGCAGCGTAGAGACTAGCGAATCCTACGAGCAGTACTTC.

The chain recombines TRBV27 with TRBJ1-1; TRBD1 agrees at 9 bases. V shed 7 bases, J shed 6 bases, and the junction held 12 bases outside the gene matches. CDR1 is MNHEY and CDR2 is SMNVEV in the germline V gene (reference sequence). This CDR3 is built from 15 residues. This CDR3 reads CASMRNRGQGAEAFF. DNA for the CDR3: TGTGCCAGCATGAGGAACAGGGGGCAGGGGGCTGAAGCTTTCTTT.